This TCR beta chain comes out of a study of chemoradiotherapy in HPV16-positive cancers. Study conclusions and caveats: HPV-specific T cells were functionally defined from only a couple of HPV16-positive patients.

Data came from immunoSEQ multiplex PCR; TCRdb stores just in-frame clones and leaves some out. Of about 15,000 clones in the sample, just under 80% are singletons; the top ten hold roughly a tenth. Note on this clone: What it binds is not known.

The CDR3 has 14 amino acids. V was pared by 0 bases and J by 8 bases, with 13 bases between. Per germline, CDR1 MRHNA and CDR2 SNTAGT. Sampling took place from a patient who underwent chemoradiotherapy. The chain links TRBV6-4 to TRBJ1-2; D gene ambiguous. This sequence was found in a human donor with HPV-associated anogenital cancer. The CDR3 spells CASSDSATAGGYTF. In DNA, the CDR3 is TGTGCCAGCAGTGACTCAGCGACGGCGGGGGGCTACACCTTC.